The clone carrying this T cell receptor beta chain has at least ten counts. The CDR3 extends over 13 amino acids. The V end lost 2 bases, the J end lost 5 bases, and 9 bases lay between the germline ends. The sample originates from a study of blood T cells in healthy people across ages. Next came a second PCR, run for about 7 to 12 cycles, which used a sample-barcoded 5' primer along with a J-beta primer mix. TCRdb ran MiXCR on the 5' RACE reads and lists one entry per CDR3 protein. This sample has just under 900,000 distinct CDR3 sequences, with under 35% found just once. The TCR comes from a woman older than 75 in good health. V and J are TRBV12-3 or TRBV12-4 and TRBJ2-5; D not certain. Sequencing was performed on blood. DNA of the CDR3: TGTGCCAGCAGTTTACTGGTCCGGGAGACCCAGTACTTC. Translation: CASSLLVRETQYF.